The rows below give T cell receptor beta chains drawn from one sample of a study of T cell responses to AZD1222 COVID-19 vaccine. Repertoires were generated with immunoSEQ multiplex PCR, while TCRdb's copy carries only in-frame clones and drops some. This sample has 130,000 to 150,000 clones, with approximately 90% found just once. The material was peripheral blood, obtained on day 0 of AZD1222 vaccination. The receptors here all came from an adult in good health. Each CDR3 is given with its conserved first and last residue. Fields, in order: V gene, clone size, D gene, J gene, CDR3 DNA, CDR3 protein. D genes are given only for firm matches. Some rows have no size entry. The others give once, few or many, or a class for an expanded clone.

v_gene: TRBV5-1; abundance: -; d_gene: -; j_gene: TRBJ2-7; CDR3nt: TGCGCCAGCAGCTCGGACCGGGCCTACGAGCAGTACTTC; CDR3aa: CASSSDRAYEQYF
v_gene: TRBV7-2; abundance: -; d_gene: -; j_gene: TRBJ1-1; CDR3nt: TGTGCCAGCAGCTTAGTACACTTAAACACTGAAGCTTTCTTT; CDR3aa: CASSLVHLNTEAFF
v_gene: TRBV4-1; abundance: -; d_gene: TRBD1; j_gene: TRBJ1-1; CDR3nt: TGCGCCAGCAGCCAAGGGGACAGGGGGAACACTGAAGCTTTCTTT; CDR3aa: CASSQGDRGNTEAFF
v_gene: TRBV15; abundance: -; d_gene: -; j_gene: TRBJ2-5; CDR3nt: TGTGCCACCAGCAGAGCCGGTGGAAACGGGTGGGAGACCCAGTACTTC; CDR3aa: CATSRAGGNGWETQYF
v_gene: TRBV20-1; abundance: -; d_gene: -; j_gene: TRBJ2-7; CDR3nt: TGCAGTGGGGGGAGTGGTTACGAGCAGTACTTC; CDR3aa: CSGGSGYEQYF
v_gene: TRBV7-2; abundance: -; d_gene: TRBD1; j_gene: TRBJ1-1; CDR3nt: TGTGCCAGCAGCCAGAACACGGGACAGGGGATGACTGAAGCTTTCTTT; CDR3aa: CASSQNTGQGMTEAFF
v_gene: TRBV9; abundance: -; d_gene: TRBD2; j_gene: TRBJ2-5; CDR3nt: TGTGCCAGCAGCCTGAGGACTAGCGGGGGGGCGGAGACCCAGTACTTC; CDR3aa: CASSLRTSGGAETQYF
v_gene: TRBV7-3; abundance: once; d_gene: -; j_gene: TRBJ1-1; CDR3nt: TGTGCCAGCAGCTTATCGCACAAGGACACTGAAGCTTTCTTT; CDR3aa: CASSLSHKDTEAFF
v_gene: TRBV5-1; abundance: -; d_gene: TRBD2; j_gene: TRBJ2-3; CDR3nt: TGCGCCAGCATGGTTGGCGGGGGGCTCACAGATACGCAGTATTTT; CDR3aa: CASMVGGGLTDTQYF
v_gene: TRBV2; abundance: once; d_gene: -; j_gene: TRBJ2-3; CDR3nt: TGTGCCAGCAGTCCCGGGTCTACAGATACGCAGTATTTT; CDR3aa: CASSPGSTDTQYF
v_gene: TRBV5-1; abundance: once; d_gene: TRBD2; j_gene: TRBJ2-1; CDR3nt: TGCGCCAGCAGCGGTCGGGAGACTAGCGTTAGCGGGGCCCACTACAATGAGCAGTTCTTC; CDR3aa: CASSGRETSVSGAHYNEQFF
v_gene: TRBV12-5; abundance: -; d_gene: -; j_gene: TRBJ2-6; CDR3nt: TGTGCTAGTGGTTTGGTTCCGGACGGGAGCTCTGGGGCCAACGTCCTGACTTTC; CDR3aa: CASGLVPDGSSGANVLTF
v_gene: TRBV5-6; abundance: -; d_gene: -; j_gene: TRBJ1-2; CDR3nt: TGTGCCAGCAGCTTAGGAGGGGCCAACTATGGCTACACCTTC; CDR3aa: CASSLGGANYGYTF
v_gene: TRBV5-4; abundance: once; d_gene: -; j_gene: TRBJ2-2; CDR3nt: TGTGCCAGCAGCCAGGGACTGAGGAACACCGGGGAGCTGTTTTTT; CDR3aa: CASSQGLRNTGELFF
v_gene: TRBV28; abundance: -; d_gene: TRBD1; j_gene: TRBJ1-2; CDR3nt: TGTGCCAGCAGGCCGACAGGGGACTATGGCTACACCTTC; CDR3aa: CASRPTGDYGYTF
v_gene: TRBV4-3; abundance: -; d_gene: -; j_gene: TRBJ1-1; CDR3nt: TGCGCCAGCAGCCAAGGGAGGAATATGAACACTGAAGCTTTCTTT; CDR3aa: CASSQGRNMNTEAFF
v_gene: TRBV29-1; abundance: -; d_gene: -; j_gene: TRBJ2-1; CDR3nt: TGCAGCGTGAGCCAGGGAGGGGGGATCACTGAGCAGTTCTTC; CDR3aa: CSVSQGGGITEQFF
v_gene: TRBV11-2; abundance: -; d_gene: TRBD2; j_gene: TRBJ2-5; CDR3nt: TGTGCCAGCAGCCCCCGGGCTAGCGGGGGGGCTGAGACCCAGTACTTC; CDR3aa: CASSPRASGGAETQYF
v_gene: TRBV18; abundance: -; d_gene: -; j_gene: TRBJ2-5; CDR3nt: TGTGCCAGCTCACCACGATTCCGACAGGCGGAGACCCAGTACTTC; CDR3aa: CASSPRFRQAETQYF
v_gene: TRBV7-9; abundance: -; d_gene: -; j_gene: TRBJ1-5; CDR3nt: TGTGCCAGCAGCGCACAGGGTCGTCAGCCCCAGCATTTT; CDR3aa: CASSAQGRQPQHF
v_gene: TRBV9; abundance: -; d_gene: TRBD1; j_gene: TRBJ1-1; CDR3nt: TGTGCCAGCAGCCCTACCCCAGGGGGCGGGACTGAAGCTTTCTTT; CDR3aa: CASSPTPGGGTEAFF
v_gene: TRBV5-1; abundance: -; d_gene: TRBD2; j_gene: TRBJ2-7; CDR3nt: TGCGCCAGCAGCCTATGGGGGGGAAGCTCCTACGAGCAGTACTTC; CDR3aa: CASSLWGGSSYEQYF
v_gene: TRBV9; abundance: -; d_gene: -; j_gene: TRBJ1-1; CDR3nt: TGTGCCAGCAGCGCTGGGGCAGGGCGAGGTGAAGCTTTCTTT; CDR3aa: CASSAGAGRGEAFF
v_gene: TRBV4-2; abundance: -; d_gene: -; j_gene: TRBJ2-7; CDR3nt: TGTGCCAGCAGCCAAGAAGTTGAACTAGGGGGCTACGAGCAGTACTTC; CDR3aa: CASSQEVELGGYEQYF
v_gene: TRBV7-6; abundance: -; d_gene: TRBD2; j_gene: TRBJ2-7; CDR3nt: TGTGCCAGCAGCCCATATCCCCCTAGCGGGGGTCCCTACGAGCAGTACTTC; CDR3aa: CASSPYPPSGGPYEQYF
v_gene: TRBV6-2/TRBV6-3; abundance: -; d_gene: -; j_gene: TRBJ1-1; CDR3nt: TGTGCCAGCAGTTCGGACCCGGGGGGTGAAGCTTTCTTT; CDR3aa: CASSSDPGGEAFF
v_gene: TRBV11-1; abundance: -; d_gene: TRBD1; j_gene: TRBJ2-1; CDR3nt: TGTGCCAGCAGCCCCCAGGGGGTTTCCTACAATGAGCAGTTCTTC; CDR3aa: CASSPQGVSYNEQFF
v_gene: TRBV7-8; abundance: -; d_gene: -; j_gene: TRBJ2-7; CDR3nt: TGTGCCAGCGGGGAACAGGGAGGTTGGGAGCAGTACTTC; CDR3aa: CASGEQGGWEQYF
v_gene: TRBV9; abundance: -; d_gene: -; j_gene: TRBJ2-5; CDR3nt: TGTGCCAGCAGCGTCTCGGAGGAGACCCAGTACTTC; CDR3aa: CASSVSEETQYF
v_gene: TRBV12-3/TRBV12-4; abundance: -; d_gene: -; j_gene: TRBJ2-2; CDR3nt: TGTGCCAGCAGGGACAATTCAAGGGAGCTGTTTTTT; CDR3aa: CASRDNSRELFF
v_gene: TRBV18; abundance: -; d_gene: TRBD1; j_gene: TRBJ1-5; CDR3nt: TGTGCCAGCTCACCTGGACAGGGCGAGCAGCCCCAGCATTTT; CDR3aa: CASSPGQGEQPQHF
v_gene: TRBV12-3/TRBV12-4; abundance: -; d_gene: -; j_gene: TRBJ1-2; CDR3nt: TGTGCCAGCACCCGCCGGGGGGCGAGTGGCTACACCTTC; CDR3aa: CASTRRGASGYTF
v_gene: TRBV6-4; abundance: -; d_gene: -; j_gene: TRBJ1-2; CDR3nt: TGTGCCAGCAGTGACGGGCCAGTCGGTGGCTACACCTTC; CDR3aa: CASSDGPVGGYTF
v_gene: TRBV5-6; abundance: once; d_gene: -; j_gene: TRBJ1-2; CDR3nt: TGTGCCAGCAGCCGTGGACGTGCACTCTATGGCTACACCTTC; CDR3aa: CASSRGRALYGYTF
v_gene: TRBV7-2; abundance: -; d_gene: TRBD1; j_gene: TRBJ1-2; CDR3nt: TGTGCCAGCAGCTTAGACGGGGGGGGACAGGGCGACTATGGCTACACCTTC; CDR3aa: CASSLDGGGQGDYGYTF
v_gene: TRBV7-2; abundance: -; d_gene: TRBD1; j_gene: TRBJ2-5; CDR3nt: TGTGCCAGCAGCTTAGACAGGGGGGCTTGGGAGACCCAGTACTTC; CDR3aa: CASSLDRGAWETQYF
v_gene: TRBV11-3; abundance: once; d_gene: TRBD2; j_gene: TRBJ2-1; CDR3nt: TGTGCCAGCAGCCCACGGTCTAGCGGGGTCACCTACAATGAGCAGTTCTTC; CDR3aa: CASSPRSSGVTYNEQFF
v_gene: TRBV14; abundance: -; d_gene: -; j_gene: TRBJ1-3; CDR3nt: TGTGCCAGCAGTCAAGGGAGCTCTGGAAACACCATATATTTT; CDR3aa: CASSQGSSGNTIYF
v_gene: TRBV18; abundance: once; d_gene: -; j_gene: TRBJ2-7; CDR3nt: TGTGCCAGCTCCGCAAACACGGACAGTTTCGAGCAGTACTTC; CDR3aa: CASSANTDSFEQYF
v_gene: TRBV15; abundance: -; d_gene: TRBD1; j_gene: TRBJ2-1; CDR3nt: TGTGCCACCGAGCCGGGACAGCCGTACAATGAGCAGTTCTTC; CDR3aa: CATEPGQPYNEQFF
v_gene: TRBV7-3; abundance: -; d_gene: -; j_gene: TRBJ2-7; CDR3nt: TGTGCCAGCAGCCCCCGGAACGAGCAGTACTTC; CDR3aa: CASSPRNEQYF